This TCR beta chain was profiled in a study of cytotoxic CD8 clonotypes in ibrutinib-treated CLL. Whole-study context: The patient breakdown showed fewer than twelve relapsed/refractory and approximately 14 treatment-naive cases, with about 18 IGHV unmutated. Findings and limits, study-wide: Patients showed higher baseline clonality than age-matched healthy donors, and it tracked circulating CD8+ T-cell counts. The clonality went up when patients responded to ibrutinib and dropped back toward baseline at progression.

A word on this clone: Its target is not known.

Here immunoSEQ multiplex PCR was the method, and the copy in TCRdb shows in-frame clones only, minus some. The sample yields some 350,000 clones, about 64% seen once. The J segment lost 0 bases and the V segment lost 1 base, leaving 2 bases of the junction unmatched. Germline CDR1 is MGHRA and CDR2 is YSYEKL. This CDR3 has 16 amino acids. The chain employs TRBV4-1 and TRBJ2-1, with 8 bases matching TRBD2. The origin of this receptor is a human donor with chronic lymphocytic leukemia. The sequences come from PBMCs, collected after 36 months of ibrutinib treatment. The CDR3 sequence is CASSQVAGGSYNEQFF. The DNA for the CDR3 is TGCGCCAGCAGCCAAGTTGCGGGAGGCTCCTACAATGAGCAGTTCTTC.